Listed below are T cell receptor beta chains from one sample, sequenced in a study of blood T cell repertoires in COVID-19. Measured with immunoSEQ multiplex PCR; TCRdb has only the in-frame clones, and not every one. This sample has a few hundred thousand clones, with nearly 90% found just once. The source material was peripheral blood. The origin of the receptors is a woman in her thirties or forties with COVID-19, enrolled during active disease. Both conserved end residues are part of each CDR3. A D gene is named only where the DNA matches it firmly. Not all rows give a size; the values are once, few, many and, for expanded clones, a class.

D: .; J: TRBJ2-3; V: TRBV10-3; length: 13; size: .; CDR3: CAISLQGSDTQYF; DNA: TGTGCCATCAGCTTACAGGGTTCAGATACGCAGTATTTT
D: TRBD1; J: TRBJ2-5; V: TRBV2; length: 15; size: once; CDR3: CASSAGTGGPETQYF; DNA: TGTGCCAGCAGTGCCGGGACAGGGGGCCCCGAGACCCAGTACTTC
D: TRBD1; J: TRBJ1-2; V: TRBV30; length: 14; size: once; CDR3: CAWNKWQGGYGYTF; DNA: TGTGCCTGGAATAAGTGGCAGGGGGGATATGGCTACACCTTC
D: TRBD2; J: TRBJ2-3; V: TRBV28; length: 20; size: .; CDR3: CASSPSDPEGLADGADTQYF; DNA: TGTGCCAGCAGTCCCTCAGACCCTGAAGGACTAGCGGATGGGGCAGATACGCAGTATTTT
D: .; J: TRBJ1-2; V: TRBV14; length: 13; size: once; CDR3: CASSQDTGYGYTF; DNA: TGTGCCAGCAGCCAAGATACAGGGTATGGCTACACCTTC
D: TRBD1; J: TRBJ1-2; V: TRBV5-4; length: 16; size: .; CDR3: CASSHPGQGTNYGYTF; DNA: TGTGCCAGCAGCCATCCGGGACAGGGTACTAACTATGGCTACACCTTC
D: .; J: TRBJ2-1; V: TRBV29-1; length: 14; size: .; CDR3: CSVGQQGSHNEQFF; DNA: TGCAGCGTTGGCCAACAGGGAAGCCACAATGAGCAGTTCTTC
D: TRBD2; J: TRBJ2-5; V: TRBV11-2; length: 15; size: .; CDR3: CASSSRTSGVETQYF; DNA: TGTGCCAGCAGCTCCCGGACTAGCGGGGTTGAGACCCAGTACTTC
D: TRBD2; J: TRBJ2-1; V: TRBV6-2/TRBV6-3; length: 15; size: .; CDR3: CASSLGLAGYNEQFF; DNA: TGTGCCAGCAGTCTTGGACTAGCGGGTTACAATGAGCAGTTCTTC
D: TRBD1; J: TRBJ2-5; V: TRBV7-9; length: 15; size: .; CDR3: CASSSGTGGPETQYF; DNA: TGTGCCAGCAGCTCCGGGACAGGAGGACCCGAGACCCAGTACTTC
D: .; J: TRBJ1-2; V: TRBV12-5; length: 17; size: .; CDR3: CASGLVFFRGEIYGYTF; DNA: TGTGCTAGTGGTTTGGTCTTTTTCAGGGGCGAGATTTATGGCTACACCTTC
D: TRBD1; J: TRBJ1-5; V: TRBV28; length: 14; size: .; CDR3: CASSQTGVLQPQHF; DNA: TGTGCCAGCAGTCAGACAGGGGTTTTGCAGCCCCAGCATTTT
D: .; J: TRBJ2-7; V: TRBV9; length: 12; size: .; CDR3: CASSGHTYEQYF; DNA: TGTGCCAGCAGCGGTCACACCTACGAGCAGTACTTC
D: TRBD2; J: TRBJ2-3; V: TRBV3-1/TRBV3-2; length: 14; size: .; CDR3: CASSPTSGTDTQYF; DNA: TGTGCCAGCAGCCCGACTAGCGGCACAGATACGCAGTATTTT
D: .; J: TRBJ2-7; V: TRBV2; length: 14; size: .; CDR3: CASSTLGSGYEQYF; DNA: TGTGCCAGCAGTACCTTGGGCAGCGGCTACGAGCAGTACTTC
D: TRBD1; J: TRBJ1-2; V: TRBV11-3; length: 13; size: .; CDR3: CASRDGTDYGYTF; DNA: TGTGCCAGCAGAGACGGGACAGACTATGGCTACACCTTC
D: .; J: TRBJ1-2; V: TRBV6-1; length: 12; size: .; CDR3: CASSETSYGYTF; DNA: TGTGCCAGCAGTGAAACCAGTTATGGCTACACCTTC